This TCR beta chain stems from a study of CD8 T cells in ankylosing spondylitis. Study-wide results and caveats: The authors reported significant enrichment of disease-linked clones in matched ankylosing spondylitis synovial fluid. Fewer than 10 highly homologous variants made up a TCR beta motif that seemed to typify ankylosing spondylitis blood. Certain motif variants had earlier appeared in reactive arthritis synovial fluid and blood.

TCRdb passed the 5' RACE reads through MiXCR, listing each CDR3 protein once. Altogether approximately 260,000 distinct CDR3 sequences are present, 15% to 20% being singletons, with the ten largest covering over 25%. In its sample, this clonotype was seen a few times. Its antigen remains unknown. Material: blood, either unsorted or a sorted T cell fraction (not recorded which). The sequence was collected from a male donor with ankylosing spondylitis or in good health (not recorded which).

As DNA, the CDR3 is TGTGCCAGCAGCGTAGACGGGTCGATGAACACTGAAGCTTTCTTT. It yields the protein CASSVDGSMNTEAFF. The chain is built from TRBV9 and TRBJ1-1; D is ambiguous. This CDR3 is 15 amino acids long. The ends were cut back, 0 bases at V and 0 bases at J, with 9 bases in the middle. Per germline, CDR1 SGDLS and CDR2 YYNGEE. The whole variable domain, remainder taken from reference TRBV9 and TRBJ1-1, is DSGVTQTPKHLITATGQRVTLRCSPRSGDLSVYWYQQSLDQGLQFLIQYYNGEERAKGNILERFSAQQFPDLHSELNLSSLELGDSALYFCASSVDGSMNTEAFFGQGTRLTVV.